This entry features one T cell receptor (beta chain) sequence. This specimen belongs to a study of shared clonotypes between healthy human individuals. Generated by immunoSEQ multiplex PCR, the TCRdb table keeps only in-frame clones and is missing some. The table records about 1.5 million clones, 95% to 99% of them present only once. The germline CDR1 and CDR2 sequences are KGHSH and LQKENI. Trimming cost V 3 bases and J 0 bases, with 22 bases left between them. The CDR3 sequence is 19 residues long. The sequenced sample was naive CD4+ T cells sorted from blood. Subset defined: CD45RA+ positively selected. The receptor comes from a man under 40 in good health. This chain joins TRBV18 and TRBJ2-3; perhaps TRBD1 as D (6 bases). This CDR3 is CASSPMARGSVRSTDTQYF. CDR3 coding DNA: TGTGCCAGCTCACCTATGGCCAGGGGCAGTGTGCGTAGCACAGATACGCAGTATTTT.